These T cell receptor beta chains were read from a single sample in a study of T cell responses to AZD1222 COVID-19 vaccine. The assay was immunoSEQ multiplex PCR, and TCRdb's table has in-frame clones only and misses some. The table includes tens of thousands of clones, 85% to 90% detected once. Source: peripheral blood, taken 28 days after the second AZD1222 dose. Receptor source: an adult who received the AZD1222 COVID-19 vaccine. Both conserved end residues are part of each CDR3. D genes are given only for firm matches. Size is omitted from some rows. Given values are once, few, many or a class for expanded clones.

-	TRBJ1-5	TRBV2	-	TGTGCCAGCAACAAGGACAGAGAAGGAACCTATAGCAATCAGCCCCAGCATTTT	CASNKDREGTYSNQPQHF
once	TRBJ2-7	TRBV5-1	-	TGCGCCAGCAGCTTGGAGTCGGGGGTTTGGACCTACGAGCAGTACTTC	CASSLESGVWTYEQYF
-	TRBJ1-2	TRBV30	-	TGTGCCTGGAGTACAGAGGGGAAACGCTATGGCTACACCTTC	CAWSTEGKRYGYTF
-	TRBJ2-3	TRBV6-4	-	TGTGCCAGCAGTGACGGTAGCACAGATACGCAGTATTTT	CASSDGSTDTQYF
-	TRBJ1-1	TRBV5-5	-	TGTGCCAGCAGCTTGGGACGTAGAAACACTGAAGCTTTCTTT	CASSLGRRNTEAFF
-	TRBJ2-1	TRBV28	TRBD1	TGTGCCAGCAGTTTATTTGGGACAGGGCGCCTGAGCTCCTACAATGAGCAGTTCTTC	CASSLFGTGRLSSYNEQFF
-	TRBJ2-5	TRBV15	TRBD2	TGTGCCACCAGCAGAGATTACTTAAGGGCGACTAGCGGGTTGCCCAGGGGGACCCAGTACTTC	CATSRDYLRATSGLPRGTQYF
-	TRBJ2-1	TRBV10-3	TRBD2	TGTGCCATCAGCGAACTCGGGCTAGCGGGGGCCTCAAGCTCCTACAATGAGCAGTTCTTC	CAISELGLAGASSSYNEQFF
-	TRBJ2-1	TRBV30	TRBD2	TGTGCCTGGAGCCACACGTTCGAGTGGCGGGAGTTCGGTGAGCAGTTCTTC	CAWSHTFEWREFGEQFF
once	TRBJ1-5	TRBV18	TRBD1	TGTGCCAGCTCACCACTGCCCGGTCGGGACAGGGGACGCAATCAGCCCCAGCATTTT	CASSPLPGRDRGRNQPQHF
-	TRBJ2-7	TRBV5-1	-	TGCGCCAGCAGCCCGGCTGGGGACTCCTACGAGCAGTACTTC	CASSPAGDSYEQYF
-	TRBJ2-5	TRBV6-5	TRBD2	TGTGCCAGCAGCCGGGCGGGGGACGGGGAGACCCAGTACTTC	CASSRAGDGETQYF
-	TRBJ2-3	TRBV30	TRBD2	TGTGCCTTCAGCGGGGGGTCCACAGATACGCAGTATTTT	CAFSGGSTDTQYF
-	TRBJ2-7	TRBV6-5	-	TGTGCCAGCAGTTACTCGAGGGGCAGGGGCGAGCAGTACTTC	CASSYSRGRGEQYF
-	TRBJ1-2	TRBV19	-	TGTGCCAGTAGTATAGTTGGCAGATCCTTCTATGGCTACACCTTC	CASSIVGRSFYGYTF
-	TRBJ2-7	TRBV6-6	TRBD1	TGTGCCAGCAGTTCGGGGACAGGGTTGCCCTACGAGCAGTACTTC	CASSSGTGLPYEQYF
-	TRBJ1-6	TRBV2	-	TGTGCCAGCAGTGTCGGGAAACCCTATAATTCACCCCTCCACTTT	CASSVGKPYNSPLHF
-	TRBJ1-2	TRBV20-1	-	TGCAGTGCTAGAAAACCGGGGGGCTACACCTTC	CSARKPGGYTF
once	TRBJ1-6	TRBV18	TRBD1	TGTGCCAGCTCGCAGCAGGGGGCCCAGTATAATTCACCCCTCCACTTT	CASSQQGAQYNSPLHF
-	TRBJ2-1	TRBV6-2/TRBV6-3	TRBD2	TGTGCCAGCAGCGATGCCGGGACTAGCTACAATGAGCAGTTCTTC	CASSDAGTSYNEQFF
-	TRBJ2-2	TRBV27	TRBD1	TGTGCCAGCAGTTTCGGACAGGGGAACACCGGGGAGCTGTTTTTT	CASSFGQGNTGELFF
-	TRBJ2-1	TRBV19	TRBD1	TGTGCCAGTCAACTGACAGGGGGTTACAATGAGCAGTTCTTC	CASQLTGGYNEQFF
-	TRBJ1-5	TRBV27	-	TGTGCCAGCAGTTCACAGGGAGCGGGCAATCAGCCCCAGCATTTT	CASSSQGAGNQPQHF
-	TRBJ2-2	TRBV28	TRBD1	TGTGCCAGCAGTCCCTTCGGGACAGGGGGCGACACCGGGGAGCTGTTTTTT	CASSPFGTGGDTGELFF
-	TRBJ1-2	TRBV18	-	TGTGCCAGCTCACCAGACGAAAACTATGGCTACACCTTC	CASSPDENYGYTF
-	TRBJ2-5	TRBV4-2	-	TGTGCCAGCAGCCAGCAAACAGGTGTCCAAGAGACCCAGTACTTC	CASSQQTGVQETQYF
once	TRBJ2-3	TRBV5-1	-	TGCGCCAGCAGCTTGGTGCAGTCCACAGATACGCAGTATTTT	CASSLVQSTDTQYF
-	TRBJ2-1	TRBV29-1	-	TGCAGCGTTGAGTCGGGACCCCTCAATGAGCAGTTCTTC	CSVESGPLNEQFF
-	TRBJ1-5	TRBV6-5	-	TGTGCCAGCAGTTACGGGGCCAATCAGCCCCAGCATTTT	CASSYGANQPQHF
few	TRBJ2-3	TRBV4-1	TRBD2	TGCGCCAGCAGCACAACTCGACTAGCGGGAGACACAGATACGCAGTATTTT	CASSTTRLAGDTDTQYF
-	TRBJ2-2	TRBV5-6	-	TGTGCCAGCTCTCGGGACTCCCTTGGACCCGGGGAGCTGTTTTTT	CASSRDSLGPGELFF
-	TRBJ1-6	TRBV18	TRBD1	TGTGCCAGCTCACCTACAGGGGGAAATGGTTCACCCCTCCACTTT	CASSPTGGNGSPLHF
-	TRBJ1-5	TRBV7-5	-	TGTGCCAGAAGCTCGTCTAACCCGGGGCGGTTATATATGAGCAATCAGCCCCAGCATTTT	CARSSSNPGRLYMSNQPQHF
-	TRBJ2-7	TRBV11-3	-	TGTGCCAGCAGCTTAGGCGGGGACTTCGGCGAGCAGTACTTC	CASSLGGDFGEQYF
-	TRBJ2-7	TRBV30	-	TGTGCCTGGGGTTCAGGGGAACACGAGCAGTACTTC	CAWGSGEHEQYF
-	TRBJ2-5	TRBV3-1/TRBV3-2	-	TGTGCCAGCAGCCAAGGGGACGCGGGATACCAAGAGACCCAGTACTTC	CASSQGDAGYQETQYF
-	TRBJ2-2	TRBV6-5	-	TGTGCCAGCACCCCGGGGAACACCGGGGAGCTGTTTTTT	CASTPGNTGELFF
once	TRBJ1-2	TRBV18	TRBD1	TGTGCCAGCTCACTTAACCGACAGGGGCAAAGCTATGGCTACACCTTC	CASSLNRQGQSYGYTF
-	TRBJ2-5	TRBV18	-	TGTGCCAGCTCACCATCGGGACAAGAGACCCAGTACTTC	CASSPSGQETQYF
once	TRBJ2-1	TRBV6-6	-	TGTGCCAGCAGTTTTGACTACAATGAGCAGTTCTTC	CASSFDYNEQFF
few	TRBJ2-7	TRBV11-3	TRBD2	TGTGCCAGCAGCCGAGAGGTCCTAGCGGGGGGGGACGAGCAGTACTTC	CASSREVLAGGDEQYF
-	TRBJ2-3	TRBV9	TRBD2	TGTGCCAGCAGCATCTTAGCGGGGGGCCTCACAGATACGCAGTATTTT	CASSILAGGLTDTQYF
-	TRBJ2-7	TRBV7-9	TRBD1	TGTGCCAGCAGCCCCAGGGGGTACGAGCAGTACTTC	CASSPRGYEQYF
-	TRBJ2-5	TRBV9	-	TGTGCCAGCAGCGCAGCGACCGAGACCCAGTACTTC	CASSAATETQYF
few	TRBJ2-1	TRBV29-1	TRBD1	TGCAGCGTTGATTTTGGGGACAGAGCCAACAATGAGCAGTTCTTC	CSVDFGDRANNEQFF
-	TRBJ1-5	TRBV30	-	TGTGCCTGTCCCCGACATGGCAATCAGCCCCAGCATTTT	CACPRHGNQPQHF
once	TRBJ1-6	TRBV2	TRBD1	TGTGCCAGCGGATTGGGGACAGTTAATTCACCCCTCCACTTT	CASGLGTVNSPLHF
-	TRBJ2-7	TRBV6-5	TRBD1	TGTGCCAGCAGCCCCGGACAGGCGATCTCCTACGAGCAGTACTTC	CASSPGQAISYEQYF
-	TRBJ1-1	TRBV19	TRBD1	TGTGCCAGTACCCCGACAGGGAGAGAGACTGAAGCTTTCTTT	CASTPTGRETEAFF
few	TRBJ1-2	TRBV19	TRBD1	TGTGCCAGTAGCCCCCCACAGGGGTTCTATGGCTACACCTTC	CASSPPQGFYGYTF